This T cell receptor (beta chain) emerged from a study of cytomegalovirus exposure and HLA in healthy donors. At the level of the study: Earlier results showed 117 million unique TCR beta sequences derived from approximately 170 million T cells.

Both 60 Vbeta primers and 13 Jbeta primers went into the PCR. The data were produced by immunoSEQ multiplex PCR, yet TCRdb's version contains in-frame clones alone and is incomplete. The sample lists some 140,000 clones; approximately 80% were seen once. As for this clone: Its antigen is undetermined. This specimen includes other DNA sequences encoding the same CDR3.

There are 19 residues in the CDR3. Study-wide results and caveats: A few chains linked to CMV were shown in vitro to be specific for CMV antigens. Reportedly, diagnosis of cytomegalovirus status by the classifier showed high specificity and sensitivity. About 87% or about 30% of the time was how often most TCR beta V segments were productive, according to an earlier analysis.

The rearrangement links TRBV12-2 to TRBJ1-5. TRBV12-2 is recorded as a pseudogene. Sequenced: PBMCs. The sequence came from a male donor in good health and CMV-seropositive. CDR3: CASRPCPSGGVLGNQPQHF. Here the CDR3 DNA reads TGTGCAAGTCGCCCCTGCCCCTCCGGGGGGGTTCTTGGCAATCAGCCCCAGCATTTT.